The 11 T cell receptor beta chains in this list originate from one sample, sequenced in a study of T-cell memory formation after mild COVID-19. One entry per CDR3 protein results from TCRdb running MiXCR on the 5' RACE reads. The data contain approximately 300,000 distinct CDR3 sequences, roughly 15% of them seen just once; the ten biggest clones take up around 24%. What was sequenced was PBMCs or a T cell subset sorted from them (not recorded which). The receptor set was obtained from a man younger than 35 who had mild COVID-19 (a few samples of this study predate the infection). Cell type and time point are not known.

V is TRBV18 and J is TRBJ1-1; the D gene is possibly TRBD1 (6 bases). Trimming cost V 3 bases and J 11 bases, with 13 bases left between them. Looked up from germline, CDR1 is KGHSH and CDR2 is LQKENI. The CDR3 runs 12 residues. The CDR3 DNA reads as TGTGCCAGCTCACCCGATGAGGGGGAGGCTTTCTTT. Its translation: CASSPDEGEAFF. The variable domain in full, completed from reference TRBV18 and TRBJ1-1, reads NAGVMQNPRHLVRRRGQEARLRCSPMKGHSHVYWYRQLPEEGLKFMVYLQKENIIDESGMPKERFSAEFPKEGPSILRIQQVVRGDSAAYFCASSPDEGEAFFGQGTRLTVV.

This clonotype was picked up a small number of times. The chain uses TRBV29-1 and TRBJ1-2; 7 bases are a match to TRBD1. Trimming took 7 bases from V and 3 from J; bases not matched to a gene: 5. The V gene's germline CDR1 is SQVTM and CDR2 ANQGSEA. The CDR3 is 12 amino acids. The chain's CDR3 is CSGRGQDYGYTF. The DNA for the CDR3 is TGCAGCGGAAGAGGACAGGACTATGGCTACACCTTC. Together with reference TRBV29-1 and TRBJ1-2, the CDR3 gives the full variable domain: SAVISQKPSRDICQRGTSLTIQCQVDSQVTMMFWYRQQPGQSLTLIATANQGSEATYESGFVIDKFPISRPNLTFSTLTVSNMSPEDSSIYLCSGRGQDYGYTFGSGTRLTVV.

This clonotype showed up just a few times. The chain couples TRBV4-3 to TRBJ2-1; D is possibly TRBD1 (5 bases). Between the trimmed V and J ends, which lost 0 bases and 9 bases, there was a span of 18 bases. Germline V CDR1 and CDR2: LGHNA, YSLEER. The CDR3 totals 16 residues. The chain's CDR3 is CASSQDASALGVEQFF. The CDR3 DNA reads as TGCGCCAGCAGCCAAGATGCCAGCGCCCTAGGGGTTGAGCAGTTCTTC.

This clonotype was seen a few times. V usage is TRBV7-2 and J usage is TRBJ2-3; a possible D gene is TRBD2 (5 bases). V shed 5 bases and J shed 6 bases, with 12 bases lying between them. The CDR3 length is 13 residues. From germline, CDR1 is SGHTA and CDR2 FQGNSA. This CDR3 reads CASSPGSPDTQYF. Written as DNA, the CDR3 is TGTGCCAGCAGCCCGGGGTCCCCGGATACGCAGTATTTT.

The V and J genes are TRBV18 and TRBJ2-7, with a tentative D call TRBD2 (5 bases). CDR3 size: 14 residues. Trimming left V 2 bases short and J 6 bases short, with 14 bases between. Germline-derived CDR1 and CDR2 are KGHSH and LQKENI. Here the CDR3 DNA reads TGTGCCAGCTCACCATTATCCGGGGTGAGCGAGCAGTACTTC. Protein: CASSPLSGVSEQYF.

This clonotype has just a few counts. The chain carries TRBV5-1 and TRBJ2-5; D unresolved. CDR1 and CDR2 from the germline V gene are SGHRS and YFSETQ. The CDR3 totals 13 residues. The V end was cut by 4 bases, the J end by 3 bases, with 10 bases between. The CDR3 region is CASSLTAEETQYF. In nucleotides, the CDR3 is TGCGCCAGCAGCCTTACTGCGGAAGAGACCCAGTACTTC.

The V and J genes are TRBV20-1 and TRBJ1-6; 8 bases align to TRBD1. Germline loops: CDR1 DFQATT, CDR2 SNEGSKA (reference sequence). This CDR3 region has 13 residues. V was clipped by 3 bases and J by 9 bases; unmatched bases: 4. The CDR3 is CSASWDRLSPLHF. The CDR3 region has the DNA TGCAGTGCTAGTTGGGACAGGCTTTCACCCCTCCACTTT.

V usage is TRBV24-1 and J usage is TRBJ1-2, with D hard to call. CDR1 KGHDR and CDR2 SFDVKD come from the germline V gene. This CDR3 is 15 amino acids long. V was clipped by 5 bases and J by 8 bases, with 20 bases between them. This chain's CDR3 is CATSVRPDRNWGYTF. CDR3 coding DNA: TGTGCCACCAGTGTTCGACCTGACCGGAATTGGGGCTACACCTTC.

The chain couples TRBV12-3 or TRBV12-4 to TRBJ2-7; D possibly corresponds to TRBD1 (6 bases). This CDR3 is 13 amino acids long. V gave up 3 bases and J gave up 2 bases, with 8 bases separating them. The CDR3 loop reads CASSFDRPYEQYF. The CDR3 nucleotides are TGTGCCAGCAGTTTTGACAGGCCCTACGAGCAGTACTTC.

This clonotype showed up just a few times. This chain uses TRBV29-1 with TRBJ1-1; TRBD1 is a possible D gene (6 bases). Germline V gives CDR1 SQVTM, CDR2 ANQGSEA. Trimming took off 5 bases at V and 1 base at J, with 14 bases between the two ends. The CDR3 contains 14 residues. The CDR3 nucleotides are TGCAGCGTTTTCGGGTGGGGGGCGAACACTGAAGCTTTCTTT. Encoded protein: CSVFGWGANTEAFF.

In this sample, this clonotype turned up a few times. The J gene is TRBJ1-3, the V gene TRBV4-3, with TRBD1 identical over 9 bases. In germline, CDR1 is LGHNA, CDR2 YSLEER. J was trimmed by 0 bases and V by 3 bases; bases with no gene match: 6. The CDR3 contains 17 residues. CDR3 loop: CASSQGQGWSSGNTIYF. In DNA form, the CDR3 reads TGCGCCAGCAGCCAGGGACAGGGCTGGAGCTCTGGAAACACCATATATTTT.